Listed below are T cell receptor beta chains from one sample, sequenced in a study of blood T cells in healthy people across ages. Each CDR3 protein gets one entry after TCRdb re-called the 5' RACE reads with MiXCR. The sample has around 1,800,000 distinct CDR3 sequences, more than 35% seen once. The material sequenced was blood. All receptors come from a human donor in good health. Both conserved end residues are trimmed from each CDR3. Rows may omit the clone size; those that give it use once, few, many or a size class.

TRBV20-1	once	NA	19	SARLIGSGTSGAPSSYEQY
TRBV4-2	few	TRBJ2-6	15	ASSTQSTQTGANVLT
TRBV2	NA	TRBJ1-4	12	ATADRGWNEKRF
TRBV27	NA	TRBJ2-1	11	ASSFRQGLGQF
TRBV4-3	few	TRBJ1-2	12	ASSQVTGVHGYT
TRBV29-1	NA	TRBJ2-5	12	SVVPGTEQETQY
TRBV7-2	NA	TRBJ1-2	11	ASTSGTLYGYT
TRBV20-1	few	TRBJ2-5	12	SARSPGGGETQY
TRBV11-3	NA	TRBJ1-2	12	ASSLRTGGFGYT
TRBV11-2	NA	TRBJ2-7	12	ASSLPAHQWEQY
TRBV12-5	NA	TRBJ2-1	13	ASGSNKVGGNEQF
TRBV2	NA	TRBJ1-2	14	ASSDIGPSANYGYT
TRBV20-1	NA	TRBJ1-2	11	SARTGFGYGYT
TRBV28	NA	TRBJ2-5	13	ASSYPTGGGETQY
TRBV7-6	NA	TRBJ2-1	16	ASSSAAGLAGVHNEQF
TRBV29-1	NA	TRBJ1-5	12	SVEVSGGDQPQH
TRBV6-5	few	TRBJ2-4	11	ASSYSTRNIQY
TRBV12-3/TRBV12-4	NA	TRBJ1-5	17	ASSNFWRGRTNAGQPQH
TRBV6-5	NA	TRBJ1-6	12	ASSIRGGGSPLH
TRBV2	NA	TRBJ1-1	12	ASSIEGVSTEAF